These 19 T cell receptor beta chains came from one sample sequenced in a study of T-cell memory formation after mild COVID-19. TCRdb re-analysed the 5' RACE reads in MiXCR, keeping a single row per CDR3 protein. The table records approximately 580,000 distinct CDR3 sequences, 20% of them present only once. Sequenced input: PBMCs or a T cell subset sorted from them (not recorded which). The receptors were gathered from an adult woman who had mild COVID-19 (a few samples of this study predate the infection). Cell type and time point are not known.

This clonotype turned up a few times. The chain combines TRBV9 with TRBJ2-3, with 10 nucleotides matching TRBD2. The junction had 7 bases not matched to a gene; V was cut back by 0 bases and J by 6 bases. Germline CDR1 reads SGDLS; CDR2 reads YYNGEE. This CDR3 has 16 amino acids. The CDR3 DNA reads TGTGCCAGCAGCGTAGATCTAGCGGGAGTTGGCGATACGCAGTATTTT. This codes for CASSVDLAGVGDTQYF.

This clonotype was counted only a few times. The V gene is TRBV7-9, the J gene TRBJ2-3, with TRBD1 identical over 7 bases. Germline-derived CDR1 and CDR2 are SEHNR and FQNEAQ (reference sequence). The CDR3 runs to 15 residues. After removal of 2 bases from V and 6 bases from J, the junction contained 8 bases not matched to a gene. CDR3 nucleotides: TGTGCCAGCAGCTTAAACAGGGGTCCGCGGGATACGCAGTATTTT. Protein sequence: CASSLNRGPRDTQYF.

A remark on this clonotype: A read error may produce the germline difference seen at one junction end. The chain employs TRBV20-1 and TRBJ2-5, with 9 positions matching TRBD1. Germline loops: CDR1 DFQATT, CDR2 SNEGSKA (reference sequence). The CDR3 has 14 residues. As DNA, the CDR3 is TGCAGTGCTGTGGACAGGGGAACGTCGGAGAACCAGTACTTC. Its protein product is CSAVDRGTSENQYF.

The V gene is TRBV29-1, the J gene TRBJ1-2; maybe TRBD1 (6 bases). Trimming took 2 bases from V and 2 from J, leaving 15 bases between them. The CDR3 spans 15 residues. Looked up from germline, CDR1 is SQVTM and CDR2 is ANQGSEA. CDR3 in amino acids: CSVEKMGAGNYGYTF. The CDR3 DNA reads TGCAGCGTTGAAAAAATGGGGGCTGGGAACTATGGCTACACCTTC.

Ten or more counts support this clonotype. The J gene is TRBJ2-1, the V gene TRBV5-1; D is perhaps TRBD2 (6 bases). V lost 3 bases and J 2 bases, leaving 15 bases between the germline ends. The CDR3 has 16 amino acids. The germline V gene encodes CDR1 SGHRS and CDR2 YFSETQ. Here the CDR3 reads CASSSPGTGAYNEQFF. The CDR3 DNA reads TGCGCCAGCAGCTCGCCGGGGACTGGTGCCTACAATGAGCAGTTCTTC.

A few counts support this clonotype. CDR3 bases: TGTGCCAGCAGCCCAGCGGGGGGCCTAGATACGCAGTATTTT. Encoded protein: CASSPAGGLDTQYF. The rearrangement joins TRBV5-8 to TRBJ2-3, with TRBD2 matching over 9 bases. The CDR3 has 14 residues. V gave up 4 bases and J gave up 5 bases; unmatched junction bases: 5. CDR1 and CDR2 (germline): SGHTS, YDEGEE.

J is TRBJ2-2 and V is TRBV23-1, with 7 bases fitting TRBD1. TRBV23-1 is reported as an ORF; its role is uncertain. The CDR3 covers 16 residues. J gave up 1 base and V 7 bases, and 9 bases lay outside the gene matches. CDR3 residues: CASIVTGTENTGELFF. The CDR3 coding sequence is TGCGCCAGCATCGTCACCGGGACAGAGAACACCGGGGAGCTGTTTTTT.

This clonotype was counted ten times or more. J is TRBJ2-7 and V is TRBV5-1; TRBD1 matches 11 bases. The CDR3 runs 14 residues. CDR1 is SGHRS, CDR2 YFSETQ, per germline. J gave up 4 bases and V 4 bases, and 4 bases lay outside the gene matches. The CDR3 sequence is CASSPDRGLYEQYF. Here the CDR3 DNA reads TGCGCCAGCAGCCCGGACAGGGGGCTATACGAGCAGTACTTC. Based on the CDR3 plus reference TRBV5-1 and TRBJ2-7, the full variable domain is KAGVTQTPRYLIKTRGQQVTLSCSPISGHRSVSWYQQTPGQGLQFLFEYFSETQRNKGNFPGRFSGRQFSNSRSEMNVSTLELGDSALYLCASSPDRGLYEQYFGPGTRLTVT.

This clonotype has at least ten counts. The chain employs TRBV7-9 and TRBJ2-3; a weak D match, TRBD2 (6 bases). This CDR3 is built from 14 residues. With 4 bases removed from V and 1 base from J, the gap between germline ends came to 9 bases. The germline gives CDR1 SEHNR, CDR2 FQNEAQ (reference sequence). The CDR3 nucleotides are TGTGCCAGCAGCTCGGTAGCGGGCACAGATACGCAGTATTTT. Protein: CASSSVAGTDTQYF.

In its sample, this clonotype was seen a few times. V and J are TRBV12-3 or TRBV12-4 and TRBJ2-7; no definite D call. The CDR3 consists of 15 residues. Trimming took off 2 bases at V and 4 bases at J, with 15 bases between the two ends. The CDR3 reads CASSLMAPPQYEQYF. CDR3 sequence (DNA): TGTGCCAGCAGTTTAATGGCTCCCCCCCAATACGAGCAGTACTTC.

The J gene is TRBJ2-1, the V gene TRBV11-2; D gene ambiguous. CDR3 length equals 14 residues. Germline V gene lookup returns CDR1 SGHAT and CDR2 FQNNGV. With 5 bases removed from V and 4 bases from J, the gap between germline ends came to 12 bases. The CDR3 region has the DNA TGTGCCAGCAGCCCCTCCCTCTTATACAATGAGCAGTTCTTC. This translates into CASSPSLLYNEQFF.

This clonotype was picked up many times. The V and J genes are TRBV4-1 and TRBJ2-3, with 10 bases identical to TRBD1. Per the germline V gene, CDR1 is MGHRA and CDR2 is YSYEKL. This CDR3 spans 16 amino acids. V was pared by 2 bases and J by 1 base, with 3 bases of the junction left unmatched. The CDR3 bases are TGCGCCAGCAGCCAATCCGGGACAGGGGGCACAGATACGCAGTATTTT. Its protein product is CASSQSGTGGTDTQYF.

The table lists this clonotype with a few counts. The chain is built from TRBV7-9 and TRBJ2-5; tentative D call: TRBD2 (6 bases). Germline V gene data show CDR1 as SEHNR and CDR2 as FQNEAQ (reference sequence). The CDR3 has 16 residues. Trimming removed 0 bases at V and 2 bases at J, with 13 bases between. The CDR3 sequence is CASSLAVRGLQETQYF. The DNA of the CDR3 is TGTGCCAGCAGCTTAGCGGTGAGGGGACTGCAAGAGACCCAGTACTTC. Looking up the rest from reference TRBV7-9 and TRBJ2-5 gives the full variable domain: DTGVSQNPRHKITKRGQNVTFRCDPISEHNRLYWYRQTLGQGPEFLTYFQNEAQLEKSRLLSDRFSAERPKGSFSTLEIQRTEQGDSAMYLCASSLAVRGLQETQYFGPGTRLLVL.

This clonotype appeared a few times. The rearrangement links TRBV7-2 to TRBJ2-7; TRBD2 matches 9 bases. CDR1 is SGHTA and CDR2 is FQGNSA in the germline V gene. The J segment lost 3 bases and the V segment lost 4 bases, leaving 7 bases of the junction unmatched. This CDR3 spans 15 amino acids. CDR3 nucleotide sequence: TGTGCCAGCAGCTATCTAATAGCGGGAGTCTACGAGCAGTACTTC. Its translation: CASSYLIAGVYEQYF.

The V call is TRBV5-4, the J call TRBJ1-2, with D unresolved. Trimming stripped 5 bases from V and 1 base from J, with 9 bases between. CDR1 is SGHNT and CDR2 is YYREEE in the germline V gene (reference sequence). This CDR3 is built from 13 residues. For the CDR3, the DNA is TGTGCCAGCAGAAACCAGGTTAACTATGGCTACACCTTC. The encoded protein is CASRNQVNYGYTF. Drawing the rest from reference TRBV5-4 and TRBJ1-2, the complete variable domain is ETGVTQSPTHLIKTRGQQVTLRCSSQSGHNTVSWYQQALGQGPQFIFQYYREEENGRGNFPPRFSGLQFPNYSSELNVNALELDDSALYLCASRNQVNYGYTFGSGTRLTVV.

In its sample, this clonotype was seen once. The chain joins TRBV3-1 to TRBJ1-2; 8 nucleotides match TRBD1. With V trimmed by 2 bases and J by 8 bases, 7 bases remained unmatched. The CDR3 runs to 14 residues. CDR1 LGHDT and CDR2 YNNKEL come from the germline V gene (reference sequence). The CDR3 is CASSQLRGQRGYTF. CDR3 bases: TGTGCCAGCAGCCAACTCAGGGGGCAACGCGGCTACACCTTC.

In this sample, this clonotype turned up a few times. The V and J genes are TRBV18 and TRBJ1-5; D is ambiguous. V was shortened by 3 bases and J by 4 bases, with 13 bases between the two germline ends. CDR3 length: 15 residues. CDR1 is KGHSH and CDR2 is LQKENI in the germline V gene. Here the CDR3 DNA reads TGTGCCAGCTCACCCTCTGGGATGGTAAATCAGCCCCAGCATTTT. Its protein product is CASSPSGMVNQPQHF.

Comments on this clonotype: Lacking the conserved final phenylalanine or tryptophan, this CDR3 likely reflects a read error. The chain links TRBV6-5 to TRBJ1-2, with a possible D match to TRBD1 (5 bases). Germline CDR1 and CDR2: MNHEY and SVGAGI. The CDR3 is 12 amino acids. Between the trimmed V and J ends, which lost 6 bases and 8 bases, there was a span of 13 bases. This CDR3 is CASRTGPQGYTS. CDR3 bases: TGTGCCAGCAGAACGGGACCTCAAGGCTACACCTCC.

This clonotype appeared once. The chain joins TRBV7-2 to TRBJ2-7; D is unclear. Germline CDR1 and CDR2: SGHTA and FQGNSA. V lost 1 base to trimming and J lost 3 bases, with 7 bases between them. CDR3 length: 13 residues. The CDR3 sequence is CASSLVNNYEQYF. DNA for the CDR3: TGTGCCAGCAGCTTAGTAAACAACTACGAGCAGTACTTC.